These T cell receptor beta chains were read from a single sample in a study of spatial heterogeneity in lung cancer. TCRdb reprocessed the 5' RACE reads with MiXCR, giving one entry per CDR3 protein. In the table there are fewer than 5,500 distinct CDR3 sequences, about 4.2% of which are singletons. Sequences were derived from normal lung tissue next to the tumor, sampled at surgery. These receptors all stem from a male donor with early-stage non-small cell lung cancer. CDR3s include the opening cysteine and the closing phenylalanine or tryptophan. A D gene is named only where the DNA matches it firmly. Size is omitted from some rows. Given values are once, few, many or a class for expanded clones.

j_call clone_size cdr3_length d_call v_call cdr3_aa cdr3_nt
TRBJ2-5 many 16 TRBD2 TRBV20-1 CSASSLAGGTKETQYF TGCAGTGCTAGTAGCCTAGCGGGAGGAACTAAAGAGACCCAGTACTTC
TRBJ2-3 many 14 TRBD2 TRBV9 CASSVTSATDTQYF TGTGCCAGCAGCGTGACTAGCGCTACAGATACGCAGTATTTT
TRBJ2-7 many 17 . TRBV27 CASSLSWAKSPRGEQYF TGTGCCAGCAGTTTATCCTGGGCCAAGTCGCCCAGGGGCGAGCAGTACTTC
TRBJ2-1 . 17 . TRBV3-1 CASSQWMVSSSYNEQFF TGTGCCAGCAGCCAATGGATGGTCAGCAGCTCCTACAATGAGCAGTTCTTC
TRBJ2-4 medium-sized 15 . TRBV25-1 CASSVERVAKNIQYF TGTGCCAGCAGTGTTGAGCGGGTAGCCAAAAACATTCAGTACTTC
TRBJ1-1 many 14 . TRBV12-3/TRBV12-4 CASSSTRGNTEAFF TGTGCCAGCAGCTCAACCAGGGGAAACACTGAAGCTTTCTTT
TRBJ2-3 many 14 TRBD1 TRBV11-2 CASSPGTVSYTQYF TGTGCCAGCAGCCCCGGGACAGTTTCTTATACGCAGTATTTT
TRBJ1-1 many 13 . TRBV9 CASSVQVNTEAFF TGTGCCAGCAGCGTCCAGGTGAACACTGAAGCTTTCTTT
TRBJ2-5 many 12 . TRBV29-1 CSDPRGGETQYF TGCAGCGATCCCAGGGGAGGGGAGACCCAGTACTTC
TRBJ1-2 many 13 . TRBV12-3/TRBV12-4 CASSVPSSYGYTF TGTGCCAGCAGTGTTCCGAGTAGCTATGGCTACACCTTC
TRBJ1-6 medium-sized 16 . TRBV27 CASSPVGTWCHSPLHF TGTGCCAGCAGTCCGGTAGGGACTTGGTGTCATTCACCCCTCCACTTT
TRBJ1-1 medium-sized 12 . TRBV29-1 CSGLLQATEAFF TGCAGCGGATTATTACAGGCCACTGAAGCTTTCTTT
TRBJ1-1 medium-sized 15 TRBD1 TRBV9 CASSVDNRGKTEAFF TGTGCCAGCAGCGTAGATAACAGGGGAAAAACTGAAGCTTTCTTT
TRBJ1-5 medium-sized 15 . TRBV9 CASSVDGRSNQPQHF TGTGCCAGCAGCGTAGACGGGCGTAGCAATCAGCCCCAGCATTTT
TRBJ2-1 many 13 . TRBV6-5 CASSAELRNEQFF TGTGCCAGCAGTGCAGAACTGCGCAATGAGCAGTTCTTC
TRBJ1-6 many 14 . TRBV3-1 CASSQSTVNSPLHF TGTGCCAGCAGCCAAAGTACGGTTAATTCACCCCTCCACTTT
TRBJ1-1 medium-sized 14 . TRBV7-9 CASSLGQQPPEAFF TGTGCCAGCAGCTTAGGACAGCAGCCTCCTGAAGCTTTCTTT
TRBJ2-2 medium-sized 12 . TRBV24-1 CATIANTGELFF TGTGCCACCATTGCGAACACCGGGGAGCTGTTTTTT
TRBJ1-5 . 14 TRBD1 TRBV30 CAWADRGPNQPQHF TGTGCCTGGGCCGACAGGGGTCCCAATCAGCCCCAGCATTTT
TRBJ2-5 medium-sized 17 TRBD2 TRBV12-3/TRBV12-4 CASSPGGLAGAPETQYF TGTGCCAGCAGTCCGGGTGGGCTAGCGGGGGCCCCAGAGACCCAGTACTTC
TRBJ1-6 medium-sized 17 . TRBV2 CASSEETTSRENSPLHF TGTGCCAGCAGTGAGGAGACAACCTCACGAGAAAATTCACCCCTCCACTTT
TRBJ1-5 medium-sized 16 TRBD1 TRBV5-6 CASSSQGGAGNQPQHF TGTGCCAGCAGCTCCCAGGGGGGGGCGGGCAATCAGCCCCAGCATTTT
TRBJ2-1 many 12 . TRBV18 CASSPDRFEQFF TGTGCCAGCTCACCCGACAGGTTTGAGCAGTTCTTC
TRBJ2-7 many 14 TRBD1 TRBV25-1 CASSESTGSYEQYF TGTGCCAGCAGTGAATCGACAGGGAGCTACGAGCAGTACTTC
TRBJ2-1 medium-sized 16 TRBD2 TRBV13 CASSILAGVSVNEQFF TGTGCCAGCAGCATTCTAGCGGGAGTCTCCGTCAATGAGCAGTTCTTC
TRBJ2-5 many 14 TRBD1 TRBV2 CASSGQGARETQYF TGTGCCAGCAGCGGACAGGGGGCGAGAGAGACCCAGTACTTC
TRBJ2-1 many 14 . TRBV6-6 CASSPRLIPDEQFF TGTGCCAGCAGCCCTCGCCTGATCCCCGATGAGCAGTTCTTC
TRBJ1-1 medium-sized 11 TRBD1 TRBV30 CAAQGDTEAFF TGTGCCGCGCAGGGGGACACTGAAGCTTTCTTT
TRBJ2-1 many 15 . TRBV10-1 CASSPTGAHGNEQFF TGCGCCAGCAGTCCGACGGGAGCCCACGGGAATGAGCAGTTCTTC
TRBJ2-3 . 16 TRBD2 TRBV13 CASSGLAETSTDTQYF TGTGCCAGCAGCGGACTAGCGGAAACTAGCACAGATACGCAGTATTTT
TRBJ1-1 many 15 . TRBV14 CASSQDSSLISEAFF TGTGCCAGCAGCCAAGATTCCAGTCTGATATCTGAAGCTTTCTTT
TRBJ1-1 medium-sized 14 . TRBV5-4 CASSPGRGNTEAFF TGTGCCAGCAGCCCCGGACGGGGAAACACTGAAGCTTTCTTT
TRBJ1-1 medium-sized 12 . TRBV6-6 CASSYSSQLAFF TGTGCCAGCAGTTACTCGTCGCAACTAGCTTTCTTT
TRBJ1-2 many 17 . TRBV6-6 CASSYRAGEAQDYGYTF TGTGCCAGCAGTTACCGGGCGGGGGAGGCGCAAGACTATGGCTACACCTTC
TRBJ2-5 medium-sized 16 . TRBV10-3 CAISDPGQGGLETQYF TGTGCCATCAGTGACCCCGGGCAGGGGGGGCTAGAGACCCAGTACTTC
TRBJ1-1 many 13 . TRBV6-5 CASIAPRGTEAFF TGTGCCAGCATTGCCCCCCGTGGAACTGAAGCTTTCTTT
TRBJ2-1 many 14 . TRBV10-2 CASSGGESYNEQFF TGCGCCAGCAGTGGGGGGGAGTCCTACAATGAGCAGTTCTTC
TRBJ1-1 many 12 . TRBV20-1 CSARERKAEAFF TGCAGTGCTAGAGAAAGGAAGGCTGAAGCTTTCTTT
TRBJ2-2 medium-sized 13 TRBD1 TRBV30 CAWGQGNTGELFF TGTGCCTGGGGACAGGGGAACACCGGGGAGCTGTTTTTT
TRBJ2-3 medium-sized 14 TRBD2 TRBV2 CASKMLGGTDTQYF TGTGCCAGCAAGATGCTGGGGGGGACAGATACGCAGTATTTT
TRBJ2-3 medium-sized 13 . TRBV9 CASSAPVTDTQYF TGTGCCAGCAGCGCCCCCGTCACAGATACGCAGTATTTT
TRBJ1-1 medium-sized 14 TRBD1 TRBV12-3/TRBV12-4 CASRRDRGNTEAFF TGTGCCAGCAGACGGGACAGGGGCAACACTGAAGCTTTCTTT